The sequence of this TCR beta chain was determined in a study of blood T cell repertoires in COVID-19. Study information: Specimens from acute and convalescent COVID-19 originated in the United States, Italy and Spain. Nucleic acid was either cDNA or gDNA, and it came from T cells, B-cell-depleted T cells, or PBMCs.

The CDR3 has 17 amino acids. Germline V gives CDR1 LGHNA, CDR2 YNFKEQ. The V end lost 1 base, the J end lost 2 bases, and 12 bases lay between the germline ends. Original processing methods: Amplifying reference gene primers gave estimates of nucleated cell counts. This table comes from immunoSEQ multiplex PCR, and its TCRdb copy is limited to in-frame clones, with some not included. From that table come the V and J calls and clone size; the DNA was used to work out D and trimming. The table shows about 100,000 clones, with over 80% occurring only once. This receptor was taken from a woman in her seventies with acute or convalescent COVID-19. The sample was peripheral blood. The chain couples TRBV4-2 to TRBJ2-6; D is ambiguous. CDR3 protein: CASSQGAEYAGANVLTF. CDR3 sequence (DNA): TGTGCCAGCAGCCAAGGGGCCGAGTACGCTGGGGCCAACGTCCTGACTTTC.